Sequencing of this TCR beta chain was carried out in a study of blood T cell repertoires in COVID-19. Overall study: In each case, the material was cDNA or gDNA derived from T cells, B-cell-depleted T cells, or PBMCs.

The table came from immunoSEQ multiplex PCR; TCRdb's copy has only in-frame clones and leaves some out. The repertoire holds about 270,000 clones, with about 82% as singletons. Germline V gene data show CDR1 as LGHNA and CDR2 as YNFKEQ. CDR3 size: 16 residues. V was pared by 4 bases and J by 0 bases, with 13 bases between. The chain employs TRBV4-2 and TRBJ1-3; D is perhaps TRBD1 (5 bases). This TCR was recovered from a woman over 75 with COVID-19, enrolled during active disease. Specimen: peripheral blood. The CDR3 sequence is CASSPRAGLSGNTIYF. The CDR3 nucleotides are TGTGCCAGCAGCCCTCGGGCAGGGCTCTCTGGAAACACCATATATTTT.